This T cell receptor (beta chain) came from a study of STAT5B mutations in CD4+ large granular lymphocyte leukemia. General study points: Data were not HLA-matched across samples. No patients shared main leukemic clonotypes, though roughly 23% appeared at low frequency elsewhere. CD4-sorted patient repertoires seemed more clonal than healthy CD4+ repertoires.

The repertoire was sequenced with immunoSEQ multiplex PCR; TCRdb's copy has only in-frame clones and lacks some. The data hold roughly 46,000 clones, with roughly four fifths observed a single time. This CDR3 spans 18 amino acids. As regards this clone: Its target is unknown.

What was sequenced was CD4+ T cells from blood buffy coats. The sequence was obtained from a human donor in good health. The V gene is TRBV21-1, the J gene TRBJ2-6; the table names TRBD2, a call not compared with the DNA. TRBV21-1 is a listed pseudogene. CDR3 sequence reads: CASSKATAGGSGANVLTF. Here the CDR3 DNA reads TGTGCCAGCAGCAAAGCCACAGCGGGAGGCTCTGGGGCCAACGTCCTGACTTTC.